The 22 T cell receptor beta chains presented below share a single source sample, sequenced in a study of CXCR3-negative and CXCR3-positive naive CD8 T cells. Study-wide points: Relative to CXCR3-negative naive cells, CXCR3-positive naive cells had more hydrophobic TRB CDR3s.

The authors prepared UMI-labeled TRB cDNA libraries by 5' RACE. TCRdb processed the 5' RACE reads again and assigns one entry to each CDR3 protein, with no DNA. This table holds around 60,000 distinct CDR3 sequences. No antigens are known for them. The sequencing input was naive CXCR3+ CD8+ T cells from blood. Subset specified: CD45RO-CCR7+CD27+CD95- naive CD8+ T cells expressing CXCR3 (TNR3+). The origin of the receptors is a human donor in good health. Some clones in this sample may be carry-over from other donors' samples.

The rearrangement links TRBV20-1 to TRBJ2-7; there is no DNA to check the TCRdb D call of TRBD1. The CDR3 is made up of 14 amino acids. Looked up from germline, CDR1 is DFQATT and CDR2 is SNEGSKA (reference sequence). CDR3 sequence: CSAETEDRGYEQYF.

The chain links TRBV7-9 to TRBJ2-2; checking the TCRdb D call of TRBD2 is not possible without DNA. This CDR3 is built from 16 residues. The germline gives CDR1 SEHNR, CDR2 FQNEAQ (reference sequence). The chain's CDR3 is CASSLLAGGLTGELFF.

The rearrangement links TRBV20-1 to TRBJ2-5; the TCRdb call, TRBD2, lacks DNA for checking. Per germline, CDR1 DFQATT and CDR2 SNEGSKA (reference sequence). This CDR3 region has 16 residues. CDR3 residues: CSASPPAGGPLETQYF.

The chain recombines TRBV23-1 with TRBJ2-1; TCRdb picks TRBD2, but there is no DNA to check that call. TRBV23-1 is marked as an open reading frame, function uncertain. This CDR3 has 18 residues. The chain's CDR3 is CASSQSKASGGIYNEQFF.

J is TRBJ1-1 and V is TRBV29-1. Germline CDR1 reads SQVTM; CDR2 reads ANQGSEA. The CDR3 extends over 15 amino acids. This chain's CDR3 is CSVEGFGVSGTEAFF. Looking up the rest from reference TRBV29-1 and TRBJ1-1 gives the full variable domain: SAVISQKPSRDICQRGTSLTIQCQVDSQVTMMFWYRQQPGQSLTLIATANQGSEATYESGFVIDKFPISRPNLTFSTLTVSNMSPEDSSIYLCSVEGFGVSGTEAFFGQGTRLTVV.

The genes are TRBV6-1 and TRBJ2-6; the TCRdb call, TRBD1, lacks DNA for checking. The length of the CDR3 is 15 residues. The germline V gene has CDR1 MNHNS and CDR2 SASEGT. The CDR3 region is CASSEGPARANVLTF.

The chain employs TRBV12-3 or TRBV12-4 and TRBJ2-7. The CDR3 has 12 amino acids. CDR3 sequence: CASSLDLYEQYF.

The chain carries TRBV19 and TRBJ2-2; TCRdb proposes TRBD2, but this gene call is untestable without DNA. Germline CDR1 LNHDA, CDR2 SQIVND (reference sequence). The CDR3 contains 14 residues. This CDR3 reads CASTLAGNTGELFF.

The V and J genes are TRBV29-1 and TRBJ2-2. This CDR3 region has 12 residues. Germline assignment: CDR1 SQVTM and CDR2 ANQGSEA. CDR3 sequence reads: CSVYLTAGELFF.

The rearrangement uses TRBV6-1 and TRBJ1-6; TCRdb's assignment of TRBD1 cannot be checked, as there is no DNA. The germline V gene encodes CDR1 MNHNS and CDR2 SASEGT. This CDR3 has 17 residues. This CDR3 is CASRREQGWQEDSPLHF.

This chain uses TRBV5-1 with TRBJ1-1. The germline V gene encodes CDR1 SGHRS and CDR2 YFSETQ. The CDR3 is 14 residues long. This CDR3 is CASSLVTANTEAFF.

This chain links TRBV28 with TRBJ2-5; TCRdb's D call of TRBD2 is untestable without DNA. Germline CDR1 reads MDHEN; CDR2 reads SYDVKM. The CDR3 is 17 residues long. CDR3 region: CASTHPRVSSGQETQYF.

CDR3 region: CSARDRYREYEQYF. The rearrangement uses TRBV20-1 and TRBJ2-7; TCRdb picks TRBD1, but there is no DNA to check that call. This CDR3 contains 14 residues. Germline-derived CDR1 and CDR2 are DFQATT and SNEGSKA (reference sequence).

The V gene is TRBV7-6, the J gene TRBJ1-2; the D gene TCRdb calls, TRBD1, cannot be checked with no DNA. The CDR3 runs 13 residues. Germline loops: CDR1 SGHVS, CDR2 FNYEAQ. Here the CDR3 reads CASSPGHNYGYTF.

V gene TRBV28 combines with J gene TRBJ2-7; TCRdb's D call, TRBD2, is unchecked because there is no DNA. This CDR3 has 15 residues. In germline, CDR1 is MDHEN, CDR2 SYDVKM. CDR3: CASKPAAGGSYEQYF.

The chain has TRBV24-1 and TRBJ2-3; TCRdb picks TRBD2, but there is no DNA to check that call. Germline CDR1 KGHDR, CDR2 SFDVKD. The CDR3 consists of 16 residues. The CDR3 sequence is CATSDLLAASTDTQYF.

The chain is built from TRBV20-1 and TRBJ2-3. Germline-derived CDR1 and CDR2 are DFQATT and SNEGSKA (reference sequence). CDR3 length: 14 amino acids. The CDR3 spells CSAMRGYSTDTQYF.

This chain uses TRBV7-9 with TRBJ2-1; TCRdb outputs TRBD2, but without DNA this stays unchecked. The CDR3 has 14 residues. Germline lookup yields CDR1 SEHNR and CDR2 FQNEAQ (reference sequence). The CDR3 sequence is CASSLVASRNEQFF.

CDR3 protein: CASSMSLSYNEQFF. The V gene is TRBV19, the J gene TRBJ2-1. The CDR3 spans 14 residues. The germline V gene encodes CDR1 LNHDA and CDR2 SQIVND (reference sequence).

The chain uses TRBV5-1 and TRBJ2-2; checking the TCRdb D call of TRBD2 is not possible without DNA. Germline values: CDR1 SGHRS, CDR2 YFSETQ. The CDR3 has 17 residues. The CDR3 reads CASSLVPSGANTGELFF.

V and J are TRBV4-2 and TRBJ2-5; TCRdb selects TRBD2, and the lack of DNA leaves this call unchecked. CDR1 and CDR2 from the germline V gene are LGHNA and YNFKEQ. This CDR3 contains 15 residues. CDR3 in amino acids: CASSQASGDQETQYF.

The J gene is TRBJ1-1, the V gene TRBV20-1. The CDR3 sequence is 13 residues long. Germline V gene sequence: CDR1 DFQATT, CDR2 SNEGSKA (reference sequence). The CDR3 sequence: CSARDLLNTEAFF.